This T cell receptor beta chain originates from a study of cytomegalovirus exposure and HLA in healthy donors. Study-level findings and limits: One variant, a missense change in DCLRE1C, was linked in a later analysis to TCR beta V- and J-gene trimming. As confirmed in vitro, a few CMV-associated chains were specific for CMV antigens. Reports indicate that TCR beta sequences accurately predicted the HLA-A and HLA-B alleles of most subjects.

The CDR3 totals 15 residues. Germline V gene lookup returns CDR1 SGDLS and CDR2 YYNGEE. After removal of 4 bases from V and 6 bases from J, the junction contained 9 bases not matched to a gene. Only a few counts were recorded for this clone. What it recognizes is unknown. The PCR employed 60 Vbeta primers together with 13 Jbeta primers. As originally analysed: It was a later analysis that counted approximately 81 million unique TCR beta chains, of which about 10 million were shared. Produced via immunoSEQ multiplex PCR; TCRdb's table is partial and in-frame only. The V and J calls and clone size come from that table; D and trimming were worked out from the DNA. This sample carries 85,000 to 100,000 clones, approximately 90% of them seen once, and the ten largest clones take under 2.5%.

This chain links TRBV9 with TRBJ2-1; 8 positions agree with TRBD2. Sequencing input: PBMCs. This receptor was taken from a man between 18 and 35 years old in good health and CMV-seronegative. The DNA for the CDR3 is TGTGCCAGCAGCCTCCCGGCGGGAGGTGGCAATGAGCAGTTCTTC. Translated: CASSLPAGGGNEQFF. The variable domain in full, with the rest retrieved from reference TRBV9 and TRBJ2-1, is DSGVTQTPKHLITATGQRVTLRCSPRSGDLSVYWYQQSLDQGLQFLIQYYNGEERAKGNILERFSAQQFPDLHSELNLSSLELGDSALYFCASSLPAGGGNEQFFGPGTRLTVL.